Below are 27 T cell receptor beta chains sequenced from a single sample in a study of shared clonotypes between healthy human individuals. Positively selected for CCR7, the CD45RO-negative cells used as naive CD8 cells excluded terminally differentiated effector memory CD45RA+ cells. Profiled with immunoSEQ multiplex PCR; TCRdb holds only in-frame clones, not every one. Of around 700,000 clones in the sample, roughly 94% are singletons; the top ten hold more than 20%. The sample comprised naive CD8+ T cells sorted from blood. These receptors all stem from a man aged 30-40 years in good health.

For the CDR3, the DNA is TGCGCCAGCAGCCAAGTACTGACGGGCGCCGGCACAGATACGCAGTATTTT. Protein product: CASSQVLTGAGTDTQYF. The chain recombines TRBV4-1 with TRBJ2-3; the D is unclear. Germline CDR1 reads MGHRA; CDR2 reads YSYEKL. The CDR3 is 17 residues long. The ends were cut back, 1 base at V and 1 base at J, with 15 bases in the middle.

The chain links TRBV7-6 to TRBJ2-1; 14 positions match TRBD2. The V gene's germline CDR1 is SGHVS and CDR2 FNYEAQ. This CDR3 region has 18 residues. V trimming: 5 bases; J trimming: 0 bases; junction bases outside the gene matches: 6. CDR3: CASSPGLAGESSYNEQFF. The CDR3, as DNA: TGTGCCAGCAGCCCGGGACTAGCGGGGGAGAGCTCCTACAATGAGCAGTTCTTC.

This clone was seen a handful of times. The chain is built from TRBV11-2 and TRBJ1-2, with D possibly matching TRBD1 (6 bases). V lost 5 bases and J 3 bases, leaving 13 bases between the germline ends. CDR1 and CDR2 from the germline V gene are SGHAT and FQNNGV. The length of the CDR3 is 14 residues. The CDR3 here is CASSQSGTHYGYTF. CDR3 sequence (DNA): TGTGCCAGCAGCCAATCCGGGACACACTATGGCTACACCTTC.

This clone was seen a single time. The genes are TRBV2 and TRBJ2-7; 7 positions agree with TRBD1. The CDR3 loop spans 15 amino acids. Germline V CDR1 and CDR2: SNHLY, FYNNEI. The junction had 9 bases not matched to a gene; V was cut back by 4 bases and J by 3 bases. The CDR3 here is CASSGGQRQVYEQYF. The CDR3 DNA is TGTGCCAGCAGTGGGGGACAGAGGCAGGTCTACGAGCAGTACTTC.

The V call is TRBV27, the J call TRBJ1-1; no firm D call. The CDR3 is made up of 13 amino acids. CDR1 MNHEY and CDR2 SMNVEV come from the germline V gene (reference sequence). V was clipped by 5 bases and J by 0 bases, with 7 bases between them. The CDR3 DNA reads TGTGCCAGCAGTCAACGCTTGAACACTGAAGCTTTCTTT. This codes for CASSQRLNTEAFF.

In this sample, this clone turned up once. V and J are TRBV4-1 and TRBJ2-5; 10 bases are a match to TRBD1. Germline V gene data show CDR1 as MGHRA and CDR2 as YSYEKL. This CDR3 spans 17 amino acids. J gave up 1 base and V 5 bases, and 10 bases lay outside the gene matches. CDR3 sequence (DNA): TGCGCCAGCAGCAGAGCCGACCGGGACAGGGGCCAAGAGACCCAGTACTTC. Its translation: CASSRADRDRGQETQYF.

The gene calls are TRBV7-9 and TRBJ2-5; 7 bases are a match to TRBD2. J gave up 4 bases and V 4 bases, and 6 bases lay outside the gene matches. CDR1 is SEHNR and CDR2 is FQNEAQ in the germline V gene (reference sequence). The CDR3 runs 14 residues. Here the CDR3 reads CASSSAGERETQYF. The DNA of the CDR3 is TGTGCCAGCAGCTCTGCGGGAGAGAGAGAGACCCAGTACTTC.

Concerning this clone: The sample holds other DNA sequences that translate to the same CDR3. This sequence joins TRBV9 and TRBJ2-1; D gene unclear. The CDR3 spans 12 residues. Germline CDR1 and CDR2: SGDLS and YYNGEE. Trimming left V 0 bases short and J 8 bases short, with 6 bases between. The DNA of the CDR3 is TGTGCCAGCAGCGTAGTTCCGGATGAGCAGTTCTTC. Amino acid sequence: CASSVVPDEQFF.

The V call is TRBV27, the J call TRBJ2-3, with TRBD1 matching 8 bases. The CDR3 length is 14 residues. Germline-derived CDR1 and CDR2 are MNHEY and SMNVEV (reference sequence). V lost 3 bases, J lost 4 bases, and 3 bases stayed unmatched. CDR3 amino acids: CASSFQGAPDTQYF. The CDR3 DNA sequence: TGTGCCAGCAGTTTTCAGGGGGCCCCAGATACGCAGTATTTT.

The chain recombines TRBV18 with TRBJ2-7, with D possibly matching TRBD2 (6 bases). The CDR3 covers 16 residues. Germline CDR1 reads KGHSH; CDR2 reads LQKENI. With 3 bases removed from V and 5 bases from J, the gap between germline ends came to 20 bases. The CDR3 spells CASSPGIGGTIHEQYF. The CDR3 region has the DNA TGTGCCAGCTCACCGGGGATCGGCGGGACGATCCACGAGCAGTACTTC.

The CDR3 protein is CASSPEGLAGDETQYF. The CDR3 DNA sequence: TGTGCCAGCAGCCCAGAAGGACTAGCGGGAGATGAGACCCAGTACTTC. The chain uses TRBV7-9 and TRBJ2-5; 13 nucleotides line up with TRBD2. This CDR3 comprises 16 residues. Germline V lookup: CDR1 SEHNR, CDR2 FQNEAQ (reference sequence). J lost 5 bases, V lost 5 bases, and 8 bases had no gene match. Together with reference TRBV7-9 and TRBJ2-5, the CDR3 gives the full variable domain: DTGVSQNPRHKITKRGQNVTFRCDPISEHNRLYWYRQTLGQGPEFLTYFQNEAQLEKSRLLSDRFSAERPKGSFSTLEIQRTEQGDSAMYLCASSPEGLAGDETQYFGPGTRLLVL.

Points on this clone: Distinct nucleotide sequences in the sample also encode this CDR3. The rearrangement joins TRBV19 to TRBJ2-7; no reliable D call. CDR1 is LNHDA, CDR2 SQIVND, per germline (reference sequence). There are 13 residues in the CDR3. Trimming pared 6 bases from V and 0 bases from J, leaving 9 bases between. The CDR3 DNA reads TGTGCCAGTAGCCGGAGAGGCTCCTACGAGCAGTACTTC. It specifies CASSRRGSYEQYF.

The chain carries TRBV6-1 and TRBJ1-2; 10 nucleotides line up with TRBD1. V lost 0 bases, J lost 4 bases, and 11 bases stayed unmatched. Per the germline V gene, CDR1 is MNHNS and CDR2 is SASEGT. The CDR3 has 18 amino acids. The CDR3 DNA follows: TGTGCCAGCAGTGAAGCGCTTCGAGACAGGGGGCGCGGCTATGGCTACACCTTC. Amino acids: CASSEALRDRGRGYGYTF.

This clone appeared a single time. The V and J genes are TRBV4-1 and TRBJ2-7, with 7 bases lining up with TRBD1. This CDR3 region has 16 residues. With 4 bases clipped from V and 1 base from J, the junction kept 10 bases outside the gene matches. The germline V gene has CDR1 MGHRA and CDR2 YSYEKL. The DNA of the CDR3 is TGCGCCAGCAGCCGAAACTTCCCAGGGGGATCCTACGAGCAGTACTTC. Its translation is CASSRNFPGGSYEQYF.

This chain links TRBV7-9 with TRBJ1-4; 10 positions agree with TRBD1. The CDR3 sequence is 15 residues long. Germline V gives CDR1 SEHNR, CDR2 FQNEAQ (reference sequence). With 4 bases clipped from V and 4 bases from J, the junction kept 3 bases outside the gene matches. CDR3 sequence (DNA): TGTGCCAGCAGCTCTCGGGACAGGGGTAATGAAAAACTGTTTTTT. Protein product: CASSSRDRGNEKLFF.

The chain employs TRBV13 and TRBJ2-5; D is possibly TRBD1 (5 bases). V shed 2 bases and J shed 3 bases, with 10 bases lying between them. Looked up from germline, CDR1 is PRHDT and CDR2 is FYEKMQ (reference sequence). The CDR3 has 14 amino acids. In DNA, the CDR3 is TGTGCCAGCAGCTTAAGACAGATAGAAGAGACCCAGTACTTC. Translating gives CASSLRQIEETQYF.

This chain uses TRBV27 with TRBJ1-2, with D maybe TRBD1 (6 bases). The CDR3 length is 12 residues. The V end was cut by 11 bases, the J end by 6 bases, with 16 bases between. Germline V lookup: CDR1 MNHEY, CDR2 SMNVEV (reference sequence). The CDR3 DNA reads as TGTGCCGCGTACAGAGCAGGGGATGGCTACACCTTC. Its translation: CAAYRAGDGYTF.

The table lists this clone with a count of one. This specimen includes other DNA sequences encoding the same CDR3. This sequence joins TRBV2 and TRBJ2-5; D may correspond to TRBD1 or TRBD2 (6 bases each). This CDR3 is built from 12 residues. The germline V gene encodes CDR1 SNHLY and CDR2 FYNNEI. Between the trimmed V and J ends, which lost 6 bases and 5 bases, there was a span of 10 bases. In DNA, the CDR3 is TGTGCCAGCAGGGGGGGCAGGGAGACCCAGTACTTC. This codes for CASRGGRETQYF.

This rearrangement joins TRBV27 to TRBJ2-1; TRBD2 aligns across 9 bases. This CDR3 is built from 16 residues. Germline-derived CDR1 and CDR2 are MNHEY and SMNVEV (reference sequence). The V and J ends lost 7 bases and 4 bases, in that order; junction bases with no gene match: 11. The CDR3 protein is CASKAIAGALYNEQFF. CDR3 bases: TGTGCCAGCAAGGCTATAGCGGGAGCTCTGTACAATGAGCAGTTCTTC.

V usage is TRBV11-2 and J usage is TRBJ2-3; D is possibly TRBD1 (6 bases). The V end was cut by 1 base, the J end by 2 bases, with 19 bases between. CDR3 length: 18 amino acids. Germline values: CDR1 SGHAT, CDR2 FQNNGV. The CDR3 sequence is CASSLVGGRQGHTDTQYF. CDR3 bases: TGTGCCAGCAGCTTAGTAGGAGGTCGTCAGGGGCACACAGATACGCAGTATTTT.

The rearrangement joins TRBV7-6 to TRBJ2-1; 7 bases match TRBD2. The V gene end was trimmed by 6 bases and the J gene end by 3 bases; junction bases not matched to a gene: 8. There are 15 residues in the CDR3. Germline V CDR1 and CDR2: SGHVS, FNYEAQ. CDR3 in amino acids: CASRDTGGGYNEQFF. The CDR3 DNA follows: TGTGCCAGCAGGGACACGGGCGGGGGCTACAATGAGCAGTTCTTC.

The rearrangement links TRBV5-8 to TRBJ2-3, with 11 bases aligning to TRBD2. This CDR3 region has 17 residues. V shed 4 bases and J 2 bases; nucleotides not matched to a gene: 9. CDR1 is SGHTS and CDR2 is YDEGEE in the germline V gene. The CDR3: CASSRTTLAGVTDTQYF. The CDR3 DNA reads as TGTGCCAGCAGCCGTACCACACTAGCGGGAGTCACAGATACGCAGTATTTT. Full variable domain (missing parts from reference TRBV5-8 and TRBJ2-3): EAGVTQSPTHLIKTRGQQATLRCSPISGHTSVYWYQQALGLGLQFLLWYDEGEERNRGNFPPRFSGRQFPNYSSELNVNALELEDSALYLCASSRTTLAGVTDTQYFGPGTRLTVL.

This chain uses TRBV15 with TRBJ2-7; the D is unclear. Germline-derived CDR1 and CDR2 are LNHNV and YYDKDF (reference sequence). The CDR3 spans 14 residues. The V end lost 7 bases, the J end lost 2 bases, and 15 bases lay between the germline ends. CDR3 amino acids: CATTFSADTYEQYF. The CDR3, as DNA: TGTGCCACCACCTTTTCGGCAGACACCTACGAGCAGTACTTC.

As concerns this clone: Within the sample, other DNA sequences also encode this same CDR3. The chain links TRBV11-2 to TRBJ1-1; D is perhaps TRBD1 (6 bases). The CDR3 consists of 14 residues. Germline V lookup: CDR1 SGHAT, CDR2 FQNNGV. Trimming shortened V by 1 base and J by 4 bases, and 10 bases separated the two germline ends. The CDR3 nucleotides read TGTGCCAGCAGCTTAGGTCGAGGGGGCACTGAAGCTTTCTTT. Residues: CASSLGRGGTEAFF.

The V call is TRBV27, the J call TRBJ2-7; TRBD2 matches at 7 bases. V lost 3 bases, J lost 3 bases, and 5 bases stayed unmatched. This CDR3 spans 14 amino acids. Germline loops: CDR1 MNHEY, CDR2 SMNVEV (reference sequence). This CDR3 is CASSFGREGYEQYF. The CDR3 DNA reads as TGTGCCAGCAGTTTCGGCAGGGAGGGCTACGAGCAGTACTTC.

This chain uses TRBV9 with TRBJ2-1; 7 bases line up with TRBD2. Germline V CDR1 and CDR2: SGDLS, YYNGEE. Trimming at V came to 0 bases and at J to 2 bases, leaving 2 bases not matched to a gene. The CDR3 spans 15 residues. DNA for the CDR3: TGTGCCAGCAGCGTAGAAGCGGGACCCTACAATGAGCAGTTCTTC. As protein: CASSVEAGPYNEQFF.

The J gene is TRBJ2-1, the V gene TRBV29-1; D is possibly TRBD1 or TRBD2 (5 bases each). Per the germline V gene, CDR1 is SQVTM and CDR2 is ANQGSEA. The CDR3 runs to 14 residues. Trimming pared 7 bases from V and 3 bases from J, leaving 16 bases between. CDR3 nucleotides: TGCAGCGGCCACGAAACTGGGGGCTACAATGAGCAGTTCTTC. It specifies CSGHETGGYNEQFF.